The 16 T cell receptor beta chains below were found in one sample sequenced in a study of identical twins. In TCRdb, the 5' RACE reads were re-called with MiXCR into one record per CDR3 protein. Found here are nearly 900,000 distinct CDR3 sequences, 12% of them singletons; the top ten hold under 2%. These sequences were also reported in another study, on yellow fever vaccine responses in identical twins.

The sequencing sample was made of PBMCs. Receptors were obtained from a woman aged 18-29 years in good health.

This clonotype has more than one count but fewer than ten. The J gene is TRBJ1-3, the V gene TRBV5-1; D might be TRBD1 (5 bases). The germline V gene has CDR1 SGHRS and CDR2 YFSETQ. The V end was cut by 4 bases, the J end by 1 base, with 12 bases between. The length of the CDR3 is 15 residues. The CDR3 sequence is CASSPPGDSGNTIYF. CDR3 DNA: TGCGCCAGCAGCCCCCCGGGGGATTCTGGAAACACCATATATTTT.

This chain links TRBV5-5 with TRBJ2-3; TRBD2 matches at 7 bases. V was clipped by 0 bases and J by 6 bases; unmatched bases: 16. Germline lookup yields CDR1 SGHKS and CDR2 YYEKEE (reference sequence). This CDR3 spans 18 amino acids. CDR3 in DNA: TGTGCCAGCAGCTTGGTGGTAAACAGCGGGACCGTAATGGATACGCAGTATTTT. Protein product: CASSLVVNSGTVMDTQYF.

This clonotype appeared a few times. V and J are TRBV10-2 and TRBJ2-7, with D perhaps TRBD2 (5 bases). CDR1 and CDR2 from the germline V gene are WSHSY and SAAADI. Trimming cost V 4 bases and J 6 bases, with 13 bases left between them. This CDR3 is built from 13 residues. The CDR3 loop reads CASSVMGAAEQYV. Written as DNA, the CDR3 is TGCGCCAGCAGTGTTATGGGAGCGGCCGAGCAGTACGTC.

This clonotype was counted a few times. The chain recombines TRBV29-1 with TRBJ1-2, with TRBD1 matching over 11 bases. The trim removed 4 bases at V and 7 bases at J, leaving 2 bases unmatched. The CDR3 is 12 amino acids. Germline loops: CDR1 SQVTM, CDR2 ANQGSEA. The CDR3 region has the DNA TGCAGCGTTGGGGGACAGGGGGGTGGCTACACCTTC. This encodes CSVGGQGGGYTF.

This clonotype was seen only a few times. The J gene is TRBJ2-1, the V gene TRBV4-1; a possible D gene is TRBD2 (6 bases). This CDR3 has 16 residues. V was cut by 4 bases and J by 3 bases, with 16 bases left in between. CDR1 and CDR2 from the germline V gene are MGHRA and YSYEKL. CDR3 sequence (DNA): TGCGCCAGCAGCCCCCTCTCTAGCGACCTCTACAATGAGCAGTTCTTC. This translates into CASSPLSSDLYNEQFF.

The gene calls are TRBV5-1 and TRBJ2-5, with TRBD1 matching 7 bases. The CDR3 runs 13 residues. V trimming: 4 bases; J trimming: 5 bases; junction bases outside the gene matches: 5. The germline V gene encodes CDR1 SGHRS and CDR2 YFSETQ. The CDR3 loop is CASSPRGYETQYF. The CDR3 bases are TGCGCCAGCAGCCCCAGGGGGTATGAGACCCAGTACTTC. The variable domain in full, with the rest retrieved from reference TRBV5-1 and TRBJ2-5, is KAGVTQTPRYLIKTRGQQVTLSCSPISGHRSVSWYQQTPGQGLQFLFEYFSETQRNKGNFPGRFSGRQFSNSRSEMNVSTLELGDSALYLCASSPRGYETQYFGPGTRLLVL.

The V gene is TRBV3-1, the J gene TRBJ1-6; D gene uncertain. This CDR3 has 13 amino acids. Looked up from germline, CDR1 is LGHDT and CDR2 is YNNKEL (reference sequence). Trimming shortened V by 4 bases and J by 7 bases, and 8 bases separated the two germline ends. The CDR3 region has the DNA TGTGCCAGCAGCCCCGTGTTCAATTCACCCCTCCACTTT. Amino acid sequence: CASSPVFNSPLHF. The whole variable domain, filled in from reference TRBV3-1 and TRBJ1-6, reads DTAVSQTPKYLVTQMGNDKSIKCEQNLGHDTMYWYKQDSKKFLKIMFSYNNKELIINETVPNRFSPKSPDKAHLNLHINSLELGDSAVYFCASSPVFNSPLHFGNGTRLTVT.

This chain joins TRBV12-3 or TRBV12-4 and TRBJ2-7, with D unresolved. The V end was cut by 5 bases, the J end by 3 bases, with 11 bases between. This CDR3 has 13 amino acids. The CDR3 sequence is CASSLLLNYEQYF. CDR3 bases: TGTGCCAGCAGTCTCCTCCTCAACTACGAGCAGTACTTC.

This clonotype has more than one count but fewer than ten. The chain links TRBV12-3 or TRBV12-4 to TRBJ1-5; D is uncertain. This CDR3 spans 12 amino acids. The V end lost 5 bases, the J end lost 5 bases, and 7 bases lay between the germline ends. The CDR3 loop reads CASSPSYQPQHF. CDR3 nucleotides: TGTGCCAGCAGTCCAAGTTATCAGCCCCAGCATTTT.

The table lists this clonotype with a few counts. The chain joins TRBV20-1 to TRBJ2-1; D might be TRBD2 (6 bases). CDR1 is DFQATT and CDR2 is SNEGSKA in the germline V gene (reference sequence). V gave up 0 bases and J gave up 1 base, with 13 bases separating them. The CDR3 extends over 16 amino acids. The CDR3 nucleotides read TGCAGTGCTAGAGATGGGGAGGCGTCTTCCTACAATGAGCAGTTCTTC. Protein sequence: CSARDGEASSYNEQFF.

The chain links TRBV20-1 to TRBJ1-1; D unclear. The ends were cut back, 2 bases at V and 1 base at J, with 11 bases in the middle. Germline CDR1 is DFQATT and CDR2 is SNEGSKA (reference sequence). The CDR3 covers 14 residues. CDR3 nucleotide sequence: TGCAGTGCTAGAAGAGGGCAGCCGAACACTGAAGCTTTCTTT. It specifies CSARRGQPNTEAFF.

This clonotype was counted only a few times. The CDR3 sequence: CASSGTGGATYGYTF. The CDR3 DNA is TGTGCCAGTAGTGGGACAGGGGGCGCGACCTATGGCTACACCTTC. V is TRBV19 and J is TRBJ1-2; 12 nucleotides match TRBD1. The V gene's germline CDR1 is LNHDA and CDR2 SQIVND (reference sequence). Trimming took 5 bases from V and 4 from J; bases not matched to a gene: 5. The CDR3 loop spans 15 amino acids. Complete variable domain (other parts from reference TRBV19 and TRBJ1-2): DGGITQSPKYLFRKEGQNVTLSCEQNLNHDAMYWYRQDPGQGLRLIYYSQIVNDFQKGDIAEGYSVSREKKESFPLTVTSAQKNPTAFYLCASSGTGGATYGYTFGSGTRLTVV.

This chain uses TRBV4-1 with TRBJ2-1; 8 bases map to TRBD1. After removal of 0 bases from V and 8 bases from J, the junction contained 6 bases not matched to a gene. Germline V gene lookup returns CDR1 MGHRA and CDR2 YSYEKL. The CDR3 is made up of 15 amino acids. The CDR3 loop reads CASSQEGAGGDEQFF. The CDR3 bases are TGCGCCAGCAGCCAAGAGGGGGCAGGGGGCGATGAGCAGTTCTTC.

There are a few counts of this clonotype. This chain joins TRBV20-1 and TRBJ2-5; D is unclear. The germline CDR1 and CDR2 sequences are DFQATT and SNEGSKA (reference sequence). The CDR3 totals 12 residues. The V end lost 3 bases, the J end lost 2 bases, and 7 bases lay between the germline ends. CDR3 amino acids: CSARYGQETQYF. Written as DNA, the CDR3 is TGCAGTGCTAGGTACGGGCAAGAGACCCAGTACTTC.

This clonotype turned up a few times. The chain joins TRBV21-1 to TRBJ1-5; the table's TRBD1 call for D was not verified on the DNA. TRBV21-1 is classified as a pseudogene. The CDR3 length is 16 residues. The chain's CDR3 is CASSRGGAYSNQPQHF. As DNA, the CDR3 is TGTGCCAGCAGCAGGGGGGGAGCCTATAGCAATCAGCCCCAGCATTTT.

A few counts support this clonotype. The CDR3 here is CASSYGGITPKTIYF. CDR3 bases: TGTGCCAGCAGCTATGGAGGTATCACCCCGAAGACCATATATTTT. The chain links TRBV28 to TRBJ1-3; D unclear. V was clipped by 6 bases and J by 10 bases, with 22 bases between them. The CDR3 consists of 15 residues. CDR1 is MDHEN, CDR2 SYDVKM, per germline.